This T cell receptor beta chain was found in a study of cytomegalovirus exposure and HLA in healthy donors. Study-wide points: In an earlier analysis, in several hundred donors, most V segments appeared productive either ~87% or ~30% of the time. Reportedly, a later analysis found an Asian-associated ancestry cluster had fewer N-insertions than the approximately 700-donor mean.

Germline lookup yields CDR1 MGHRA and CDR2 YSYEKL. Trimming removed 3 bases from V and 0 bases from J; junction bases left unmatched: 9. The length of the CDR3 is 17 residues. PCR involved 60 Vbeta and 13 Jbeta primers. Assay used: immunoSEQ multiplex PCR; TCRdb lists only in-frame clones, some missing. The table includes some 120,000 clones, about three quarters detected once. Worth noting for this clone: What it binds is not known.

The sequencing input was PBMCs. The clonotype comes from a human donor in good health. The gene calls are TRBV4-1 and TRBJ1-2, with TRBD1 matching 8 bases. CDR3 DNA sequence: TGCGCCAGCAGCCACCCCCTCGGGACAGGATCTAACTATGGCTACACCTTC. Translating gives CASSHPLGTGSNYGYTF.